The 26 T cell receptor beta chains below were found in one sample sequenced in a study of shared clonotypes between healthy human individuals. Sequenced by immunoSEQ multiplex PCR; TCRdb stores in-frame clones only, minus some. The table has 170,000 or so clones, around 63% seen once. The sample comprised memory CD4+ T cells sorted from blood. Indicated subset: CD45RA-negative fraction. The receptors stem from a man under 40 in good health.

The V and J genes are TRBV29-1 and TRBJ2-3; D is unclear. V lost 4 bases, J lost 2 bases, and 4 bases lay in between. This CDR3 spans 11 amino acids. Germline CDR1 SQVTM, CDR2 ANQGSEA. Here the CDR3 reads CSVGHTDTQYF. The CDR3 nucleotides read TGCAGCGTTGGTCACACAGATACGCAGTATTTT.

The chain uses TRBV5-1 and TRBJ2-5; 8 bases are shared with TRBD2. From germline, CDR1 is SGHRS and CDR2 YFSETQ. Unmatched junction bases numbered 7, after V lost 2 bases and J lost 4 bases. The CDR3 totals 15 residues. Written as DNA, the CDR3 is TGCGCCAGCAGCTTCACAGCGGGAGCGGGAGAGACCCAGTACTTC. It encodes CASSFTAGAGETQYF. Drawing the rest from reference TRBV5-1 and TRBJ2-5, the complete variable domain is KAGVTQTPRYLIKTRGQQVTLSCSPISGHRSVSWYQQTPGQGLQFLFEYFSETQRNKGNFPGRFSGRQFSNSRSEMNVSTLELGDSALYLCASSFTAGAGETQYFGPGTRLLVL.

V usage is TRBV7-8 and J usage is TRBJ2-5; 10 nucleotides align to TRBD2. The CDR3 covers 17 residues. Trimming removed 4 bases from V and 4 bases from J; junction bases left unmatched: 12. CDR1 is SGHVS and CDR2 is FQNEAQ in the germline V gene. CDR3 nucleotide sequence: TGTGCCAGCAGCTACTCCATAGCGGGAGGTTCTGGAGAGACCCAGTACTTC. It yields the protein CASSYSIAGGSGETQYF.

The V call is TRBV5-6, the J call TRBJ2-7; D remains unclear. The CDR3 runs 12 residues. V shed 0 bases and J shed 6 bases, with 7 bases lying between them. CDR1 SGHDT and CDR2 YYEEEE come from the germline V gene. The CDR3 protein is CASSLAWGEQYF. The CDR3 nucleotides are TGTGCCAGCAGCTTGGCCTGGGGCGAGCAGTACTTC.

This clone appeared a few times. This rearrangement joins TRBV5-5 to TRBJ2-6; D is unresolved. Germline CDR1 reads SGHKS; CDR2 reads YYEKEE (reference sequence). Trimming shortened V by 4 bases and J by 4 bases, and 18 bases separated the two germline ends. The CDR3 is 17 amino acids. The CDR3 DNA follows: TGTGCCAGCAGCAGTCGACCTGGACCCTCCGGGGCCAACGTCCTGACTTTC. Translating it yields CASSSRPGPSGANVLTF.

The chain links TRBV5-1 to TRBJ2-2, with TRBD1 identical over 7 bases. Germline CDR1 SGHRS, CDR2 YFSETQ. This CDR3 spans 12 amino acids. The junction had 4 bases not matched to a gene; V was cut back by 8 bases and J by 6 bases. CDR3 sequence (DNA): TGCGCCAGTTCCCAGGGGGCCGGGGAGCTGTTTTTT. It codes for CASSQGAGELFF.

This clone was observed a single time. The chain uses TRBV14 and TRBJ2-6; D is unresolved. This CDR3 region has 16 residues. Germline V gene sequence: CDR1 SGHDN, CDR2 FVKESK. Trimming stripped 0 bases from V and 2 bases from J, with 8 bases between. The CDR3 region is CASSQDIVPGANVLTF. CDR3 sequence (DNA): TGTGCCAGCAGCCAAGATATAGTTCCTGGGGCCAACGTCCTGACTTTC.

A remark on this clone: This specimen includes other DNA sequences encoding the same CDR3. This chain links TRBV11-3 with TRBJ2-1, with 9 positions matching TRBD2. Germline CDR1 and CDR2: SGHNT and YENEEA. Trimming cost V 5 bases and J 2 bases; bases outside gene matches: 7. The CDR3 is 16 residues long. CDR3 nucleotides: TGTGCCAGCAGCACCCGAGCGGGAGGAACCTACAATGAGCAGTTCTTC. Its translation: CASSTRAGGTYNEQFF. Full variable domain (rest looked up from reference TRBV11-3 and TRBJ2-1): EAGVVQSPRYKIIEKKQPVAFWCNPISGHNTLYWYLQNLGQGPELLIRYENEEAVDDSQLPKDRFSAERLKGVDSTLKIQPAELGDSAVYLCASSTRAGGTYNEQFFGPGTRLTVL.

Comment on this clone: Other nucleotide sequences from this sample produce the same CDR3. This chain uses TRBV28 with TRBJ2-1; 14 bases map to TRBD2. The germline gives CDR1 MDHEN, CDR2 SYDVKM. The CDR3 runs to 16 residues. V trimming: 6 bases; J trimming: 4 bases; junction bases outside the gene matches: 5. The CDR3 DNA sequence: TGTGCCAGCAGGGGACTAGCGGGAGTCTCGTACAATGAGCAGTTCTTC. This codes for CASRGLAGVSYNEQFF.

This chain's CDR3 is CASSTGYEAYEQYF. Here the CDR3 DNA reads TGTGCCAGCAGCACTGGTTACGAAGCTTACGAGCAGTACTTC. The chain is built from TRBV6-1 and TRBJ2-7; D uncertain. Deletions cut 6 bases from V and 4 bases from J, with 16 bases between. The V gene's germline CDR1 is MNHNS and CDR2 SASEGT. CDR3 length: 14 amino acids.

The chain recombines TRBV5-6 with TRBJ2-6; tentatively, D is TRBD1 (5 bases). The germline V gene encodes CDR1 SGHDT and CDR2 YYEEEE. This CDR3 is built from 14 residues. V dropped 3 bases and J dropped 2 bases, with 6 bases sitting between them. Here the CDR3 reads CASSSDTGANVLTF. CDR3 DNA sequence: TGTGCCAGCAGCTCGGACACTGGGGCCAACGTCCTGACTTTC.

The chain recombines TRBV6-1 with TRBJ2-3, with D perhaps TRBD2 (5 bases). V was clipped by 7 bases and J by 2 bases, with 10 bases between them. Germline V gives CDR1 MNHNS, CDR2 SASEGT. The CDR3 length is 13 residues. The CDR3 loop reads CASMADFTDTQYF. In DNA form, the CDR3 reads TGTGCCAGCATGGCGGACTTCACAGATACGCAGTATTTT.

V is TRBV11-2 and J is TRBJ2-7, with D possibly TRBD1 on 5 matching bases. CDR3 size: 13 residues. V dropped 2 bases and J dropped 3 bases, with 8 bases sitting between them. Germline values: CDR1 SGHAT, CDR2 FQNNGV. The chain's CDR3 is CASSLPTDYEQYF. DNA for the CDR3: TGTGCCAGCAGCTTACCGACAGACTACGAGCAGTACTTC.

This clone was found once. This chain connects TRBV7-8 to TRBJ2-3; D is uncertain. Trimming took off 0 bases at V and 0 bases at J, with 7 bases between the two ends. The germline V gene encodes CDR1 SGHVS and CDR2 FQNEAQ. The CDR3 loop spans 15 amino acids. The CDR3 region is CASSLAVTSTDTQYF. CDR3 DNA sequence: TGTGCCAGCAGCTTAGCTGTGACTAGCACAGATACGCAGTATTTT.

V gene TRBV6-1 combines with J gene TRBJ1-5; D is uncertain. CDR1 and CDR2 from the germline V gene are MNHNS and SASEGT. Between the trimmed V and J ends, which lost 0 bases and 6 bases, there was a span of 12 bases. The CDR3 spans 15 residues. The CDR3 is CASSEASHAGQPQHF. In DNA, the CDR3 is TGTGCCAGCAGTGAAGCTTCCCACGCCGGTCAGCCCCAGCATTTT.

This chain joins TRBV18 and TRBJ1-5; D is uncertain. Germline CDR1 is KGHSH and CDR2 is LQKENI. The CDR3 runs to 12 residues. V dropped 2 bases and J dropped 6 bases, with 5 bases sitting between them. CDR3 in amino acids: CASSPEGQPQHF. DNA of the CDR3: TGTGCCAGCTCACCAGAAGGTCAGCCCCAGCATTTT.

The chain employs TRBV7-2 and TRBJ2-5; 7 bases agree with TRBD2. V was clipped by 7 bases and J by 6 bases; unmatched bases: 14. Germline V gene lookup returns CDR1 SGHTA and CDR2 FQGNSA. There are 15 residues in the CDR3. CDR3 residues: CASTLSGGSWKTQYF. The CDR3, as DNA: TGTGCCAGCACCCTATCGGGCGGGAGTTGGAAGACCCAGTACTTC.

This clone was observed a few times. This chain uses TRBV14 with TRBJ2-1; 7 positions match TRBD2. With 6 bases clipped from V and 9 bases from J, the junction kept 5 bases outside the gene matches. The germline gives CDR1 SGHDN, CDR2 FVKESK. The CDR3 spans 12 residues. The CDR3 is CASRQSGGEQFF. The CDR3 region has the DNA TGTGCCAGCAGACAGTCGGGAGGTGAGCAGTTCTTC.

The rearrangement joins TRBV30 to TRBJ1-2, with D possibly matching TRBD1 (5 bases). Per germline, CDR1 GTSNPN and CDR2 SVGIG (reference sequence). CDR3 length equals 14 residues. Trimming left V 1 base short and J 8 bases short, with 17 bases between. CDR3 amino acids: CAWSDPPGLRGYTF. DNA for the CDR3: TGTGCCTGGAGTGACCCTCCGGGGCTCAGGGGCTACACCTTC.

V is TRBV10-3 and J is TRBJ2-7, with 8 bases fitting TRBD2. From germline, CDR1 is ENHRY and CDR2 SYGVKD. The length of the CDR3 is 16 residues. With V trimmed by 1 base and J by 6 bases, 11 bases remained unmatched. This CDR3 is CAISEFQTSAYSEQYF. The CDR3 DNA sequence: TGTGCCATCAGTGAGTTCCAGACTAGCGCGTACAGCGAGCAGTACTTC.

The chain uses TRBV6-1 and TRBJ2-4; D is unresolved. The V gene's germline CDR1 is MNHNS and CDR2 SASEGT. The CDR3 has 14 residues. The V and J ends lost 4 bases and 0 bases respectively, with 7 bases between them. This chain's CDR3 is CASSGSVAKNIQYF. In DNA, the CDR3 is TGTGCCAGCAGTGGCAGTGTAGCCAAAAACATTCAGTACTTC.

This clone appeared a few times. The chain combines TRBV2 with TRBJ2-7; 8 bases agree with TRBD1. The CDR3 consists of 18 residues. The ends lost 4 bases at V and 4 bases at J; junction bases unmatched: 18. Germline CDR1 is SNHLY and CDR2 is FYNNEI. The CDR3 loop is CASSGDRAGGASFYEQYF. The CDR3 DNA follows: TGTGCCAGCAGTGGGGACCGAGCAGGGGGCGCTTCATTTTACGAGCAGTACTTC.

This clone came up a few times. The rearrangement joins TRBV7-8 to TRBJ1-1, with D maybe TRBD1 (6 bases). CDR1 is SGHVS, CDR2 FQNEAQ, per germline. This CDR3 is built from 15 residues. Trimming left V 3 bases short and J 1 base short, with 12 bases between. The CDR3 DNA reads as TGTGCCAGCAGCTTCCTTCCGGACAGGAACACTGAAGCTTTCTTT. Translating it yields CASSFLPDRNTEAFF.

This clone has only a few counts. The gene calls are TRBV30 and TRBJ2-7; TRBD1 matches 9 bases. The germline V gene has CDR1 GTSNPN and CDR2 SVGIG (reference sequence). The ends lost 0 bases at V and 5 bases at J; junction bases unmatched: 5. CDR3 size: 14 residues. For the CDR3, the DNA is TGTGCCTGGAGTGTACAGGGGGCTATCCACGAGCAGTACTTC. Translation: CAWSVQGAIHEQYF.

The V and J genes are TRBV5-6 and TRBJ2-2; 8 nucleotides agree with TRBD1. V trimming: 4 bases; J trimming: 10 bases; junction bases outside the gene matches: 6. The CDR3 sequence is 13 residues long. CDR1 SGHDT and CDR2 YYEEEE come from the germline V gene. CDR3 in DNA: TGTGCCAGCAGCGGACAGGGAAGGTCGGAGCTGTTTTTT. Protein sequence: CASSGQGRSELFF.

This clone was seen a handful of times. The chain is built from TRBV25-1 and TRBJ2-2, with D possibly being TRBD2 (5 bases). The germline V and J ends were trimmed by 3 bases and 7 bases, with 12 bases remaining between them. The germline V gene encodes CDR1 MGHDK and CDR2 SYGVNS. The CDR3 is made up of 14 amino acids. Written as DNA, the CDR3 is TGTGCCAGCAGTGATATCGGACTGAGCGGGGAGCTGTTTTTT. Translation gives CASSDIGLSGELFF.